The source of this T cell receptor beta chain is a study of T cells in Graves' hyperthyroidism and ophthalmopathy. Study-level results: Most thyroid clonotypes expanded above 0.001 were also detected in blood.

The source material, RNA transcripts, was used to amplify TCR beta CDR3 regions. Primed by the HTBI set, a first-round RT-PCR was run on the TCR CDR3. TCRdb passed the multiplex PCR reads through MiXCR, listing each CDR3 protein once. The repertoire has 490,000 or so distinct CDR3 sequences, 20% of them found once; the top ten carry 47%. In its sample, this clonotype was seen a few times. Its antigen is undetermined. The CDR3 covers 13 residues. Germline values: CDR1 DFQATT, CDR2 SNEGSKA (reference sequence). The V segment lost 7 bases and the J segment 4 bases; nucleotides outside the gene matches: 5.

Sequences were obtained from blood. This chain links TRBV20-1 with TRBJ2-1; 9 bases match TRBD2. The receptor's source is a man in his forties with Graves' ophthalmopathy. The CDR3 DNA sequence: TGCAGTGGAGGGAGCGGGGGGTACAATGAGCAGTTCTTC. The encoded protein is CSGGSGGYNEQFF.